The 13 T cell receptor beta chains given below trace back to one sample, sequenced in a study of technical replicates of blood from a handful of donors. The data were produced by immunoSEQ multiplex PCR, yet TCRdb's version contains in-frame clones alone and is incomplete. Of about 75,000 clones listed, roughly nine tenths are singletons. Sample: T cells isolated from PBMCs. These receptor sequences come from a human donor in good health.

The genes are TRBV5-1 and TRBJ1-5; TRBD1 aligns across 8 bases. V lost 0 bases and J lost 2; bases outside the gene matches: 1. Germline values: CDR1 SGHRS, CDR2 YFSETQ. This CDR3 is 15 amino acids long. The CDR3 DNA follows: TGCGCCAGCAGCTTGGGGGGACAGGGCAATCAGCCCCAGCATTTT. Translated, it gives CASSLGGQGNQPQHF.

The chain links TRBV7-3 to TRBJ2-1; 10 nucleotides match TRBD2. J gave up 6 bases and V 0 bases, and 11 bases lay outside the gene matches. The length of the CDR3 is 18 residues. Germline assignment: CDR1 SGHTA and CDR2 FQGTGA. For the CDR3, the DNA is TGTGCCAGCAGCTTAACCCCCCCTAGCGGGAGTTTGTTCAATGAGCAGTTCTTC. Its translation is CASSLTPPSGSLFNEQFF.

The CDR3 region has the DNA TGTGCCAGCAGCTTCCGGGACAGGGGCTCTGAAGCTTTCTTT. Amino acids: CASSFRDRGSEAFF. V is TRBV7-9 and J is TRBJ1-1; 10 positions match TRBD1. This CDR3 spans 14 amino acids. Germline lookup yields CDR1 SEHNR and CDR2 FQNEAQ (reference sequence). V lost 3 bases, J lost 6 bases, and 4 bases stayed unmatched.

V is TRBV5-4 and J is TRBJ2-1; 9 bases line up with TRBD2. Germline-derived CDR1 and CDR2 are SGHNT and YYREEE (reference sequence). The CDR3 runs to 16 residues. Trimming cost V 1 base and J 5 bases; bases outside gene matches: 7. CDR3 DNA: TGTGCCAGCAGCTTGCCAGCGGGAGGATGGGACAATGAGCAGTTCTTC. It specifies CASSLPAGGWDNEQFF.

Here the CDR3 reads CASSPEVGGDYNEQFF. For the CDR3, the DNA is TGTGCCAGCTCACCCGAAGTAGGGGGCGACTACAATGAGCAGTTCTTC. This chain links TRBV18 with TRBJ2-1; 7 nucleotides match TRBD1. Looked up from germline, CDR1 is KGHSH and CDR2 is LQKENI. Trimming cost V 3 bases and J 3 bases; bases outside gene matches: 8. The CDR3 extends over 16 amino acids.

The chain links TRBV25-1 to TRBJ1-2; tentatively, D is TRBD1 (6 bases). The CDR3 is 13 residues long. CDR1 and CDR2 from the germline V gene are MGHDK and SYGVNS. V was shortened by 5 bases and J by 7 bases, with 14 bases between the two germline ends. The CDR3 protein is CASSSLTGSGYTF. CDR3 nucleotides: TGTGCCAGCAGTTCTTTGACAGGTAGTGGCTACACCTTC.

The chain couples TRBV9 to TRBJ1-1, with a tentative D call TRBD1 (5 bases). Germline V gives CDR1 SGDLS, CDR2 YYNGEE. V lost 0 bases and J 13 bases, leaving 22 bases between the germline ends. This CDR3 is built from 15 residues. CDR3 nucleotide sequence: TGTGCCAGCAGCGTAGTCACTCTCCCTCAGGGTGACCTTTTCTTT. It translates to CASSVVTLPQGDLFF.

This sequence joins TRBV27 and TRBJ2-1, with a tentative D call TRBD1 (7 bases). The V end was cut by 6 bases, the J end by 9 bases, with 18 bases between. Germline CDR1 and CDR2: MNHEY and SMNVEV (reference sequence). The CDR3 runs 14 residues. This CDR3 is CASSPEGAFIEQFF. In DNA form, the CDR3 reads TGTGCCAGCAGCCCGGAGGGGGCGTTTATTGAGCAGTTCTTC.

The chain links TRBV27 to TRBJ1-1; TRBD1 matches at 7 bases. After removal of 2 bases from V and 4 bases from J, the junction contained 4 bases not matched to a gene. The length of the CDR3 is 14 residues. CDR1 is MNHEY and CDR2 is SMNVEV in the germline V gene (reference sequence). CDR3 sequence (DNA): TGTGCCAGCAGTTTACAGGGGGGCGTCACTGAAGCTTTCTTT. Amino acid sequence: CASSLQGGVTEAFF.

The chain uses TRBV7-6 and TRBJ2-7; D remains unclear. Trimming took 5 bases from V and 6 from J, leaving 11 bases between them. The CDR3 runs 12 residues. CDR1 and CDR2 (germline): SGHVS, FNYEAQ. In DNA, the CDR3 is TGTGCCAGCAGCACACACCCTAGCGAGCAGTACTTC. Translated, it gives CASSTHPSEQYF.

The chain couples TRBV7-9 to TRBJ2-1, with D tentatively TRBD1 (5 bases). Germline V gives CDR1 SEHNR, CDR2 FQNEAQ (reference sequence). V lost 5 bases and J 8 bases, leaving 25 bases between the germline ends. This CDR3 is built from 17 residues. The chain's CDR3 is CASSPRVLSWEVDEQFF. The CDR3 nucleotides are TGTGCCAGCAGCCCCAGGGTCCTGTCGTGGGAAGTCGATGAGCAGTTCTTC.

This sequence joins TRBV18 and TRBJ2-5, with 8 positions matching TRBD1. V dropped 5 bases and J dropped 1; count of bases not matched to a gene: 3. Germline V gene sequence: CDR1 KGHSH, CDR2 LQKENI. The length of the CDR3 is 14 residues. CDR3 nucleotides: TGTGCCAGCTCAGACAGGGGAATCCAAGAGACCCAGTACTTC. As protein: CASSDRGIQETQYF.

The rearrangement links TRBV10-3 to TRBJ2-3; 7 nucleotides agree with TRBD2. The germline V gene encodes CDR1 ENHRY and CDR2 SYGVKD. The CDR3 loop spans 15 amino acids. The V segment lost 4 bases and the J segment 3 bases; nucleotides outside the gene matches: 7. The CDR3 reads CAISGLAEFTDTQYF. The DNA of the CDR3 is TGTGCCATCAGTGGACTAGCTGAGTTTACAGATACGCAGTATTTT.